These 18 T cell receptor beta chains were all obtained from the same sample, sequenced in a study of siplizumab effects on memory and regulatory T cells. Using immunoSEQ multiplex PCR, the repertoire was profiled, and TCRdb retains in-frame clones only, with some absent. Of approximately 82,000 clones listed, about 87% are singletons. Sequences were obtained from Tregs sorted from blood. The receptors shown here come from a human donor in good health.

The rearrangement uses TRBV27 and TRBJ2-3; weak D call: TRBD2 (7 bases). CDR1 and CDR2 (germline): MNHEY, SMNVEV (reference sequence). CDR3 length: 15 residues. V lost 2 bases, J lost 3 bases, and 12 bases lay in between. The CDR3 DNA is TGTGCCAGCAGTTTAGCGAGGGGGGGGACAGATACGCAGTATTTT. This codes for CASSLARGGTDTQYF.

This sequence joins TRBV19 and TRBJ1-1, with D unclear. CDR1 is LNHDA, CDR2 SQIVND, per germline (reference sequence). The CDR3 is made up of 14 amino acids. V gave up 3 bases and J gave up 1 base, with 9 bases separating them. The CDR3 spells CASSILEGNTEAFF. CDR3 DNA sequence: TGTGCCAGTAGTATTCTAGAGGGGAACACTGAAGCTTTCTTT. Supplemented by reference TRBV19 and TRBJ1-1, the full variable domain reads DGGITQSPKYLFRKEGQNVTLSCEQNLNHDAMYWYRQDPGQGLRLIYYSQIVNDFQKGDIAEGYSVSREKKESFPLTVTSAQKNPTAFYLCASSILEGNTEAFFGQGTRLTVV.

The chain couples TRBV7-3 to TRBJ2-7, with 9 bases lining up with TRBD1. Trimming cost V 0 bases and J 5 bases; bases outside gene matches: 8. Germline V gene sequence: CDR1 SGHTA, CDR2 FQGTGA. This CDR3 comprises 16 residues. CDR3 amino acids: CASSLTQGQGTDEQYF. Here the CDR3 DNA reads TGTGCCAGCAGCTTAACCCAGGGACAGGGTACCGACGAGCAGTACTTC.

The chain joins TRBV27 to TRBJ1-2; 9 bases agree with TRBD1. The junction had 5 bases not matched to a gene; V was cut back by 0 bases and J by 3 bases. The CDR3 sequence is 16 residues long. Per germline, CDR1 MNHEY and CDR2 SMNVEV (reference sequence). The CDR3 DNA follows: TGTGCCAGCAGTTTATCGAAAACAGGGGGCCACTATGGCTACACCTTC. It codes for CASSLSKTGGHYGYTF.

Here the CDR3 DNA reads TGTGCCAGCAGCTTACGCTCTGTGAACACTGAAGCTTTCTTT. It codes for CASSLRSVNTEAFF. V gene TRBV13 combines with J gene TRBJ1-1; D is uncertain. The germline gives CDR1 PRHDT, CDR2 FYEKMQ (reference sequence). Between the trimmed V and J ends, which lost 2 bases and 0 bases, there was a span of 7 bases. The CDR3 is made up of 14 amino acids. The variable domain in full, with the rest retrieved from reference TRBV13 and TRBJ1-1, is AAGVIQSPRHLIKEKRETATLKCYPIPRHDTVYWYQQGPGQDPQFLISFYEKMQSDKGSIPDRFSAQQFSDYHSELNMSSLELGDSALYFCASSLRSVNTEAFFGQGTRLTVV.

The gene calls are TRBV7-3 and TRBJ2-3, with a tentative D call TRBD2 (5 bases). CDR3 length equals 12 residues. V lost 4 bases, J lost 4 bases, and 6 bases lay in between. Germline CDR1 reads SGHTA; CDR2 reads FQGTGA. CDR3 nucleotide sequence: TGTGCCAGCAGCTCGGAGGCAGATACGCAGTATTTT. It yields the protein CASSSEADTQYF.

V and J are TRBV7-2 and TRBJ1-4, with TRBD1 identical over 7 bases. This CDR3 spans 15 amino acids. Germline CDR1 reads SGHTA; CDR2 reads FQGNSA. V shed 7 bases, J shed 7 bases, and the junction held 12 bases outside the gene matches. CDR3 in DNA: TGTGCCAGCAACCTACTAGGGGGCTCGGGTGAAAAACTGTTTTTT. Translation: CASNLLGGSGEKLFF.

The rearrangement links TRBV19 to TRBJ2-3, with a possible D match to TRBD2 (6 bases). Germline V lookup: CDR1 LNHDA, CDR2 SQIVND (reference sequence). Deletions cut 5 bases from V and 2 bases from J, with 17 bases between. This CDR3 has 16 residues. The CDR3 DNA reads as TGTGCCAGTAGTTACACCGGGACTTTAATCACAGATACGCAGTATTTT. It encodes CASSYTGTLITDTQYF.

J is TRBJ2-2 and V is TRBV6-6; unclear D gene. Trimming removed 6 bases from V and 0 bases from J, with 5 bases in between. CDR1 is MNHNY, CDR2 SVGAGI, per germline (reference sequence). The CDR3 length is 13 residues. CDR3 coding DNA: TGTGCCAGCAGGGACGCGAACACCGGGGAGCTGTTTTTT. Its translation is CASRDANTGELFF.

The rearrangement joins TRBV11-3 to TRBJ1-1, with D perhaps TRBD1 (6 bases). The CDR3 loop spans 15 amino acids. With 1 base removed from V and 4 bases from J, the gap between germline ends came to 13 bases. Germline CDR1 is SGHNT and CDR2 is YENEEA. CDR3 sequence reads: CASSLVPLGGTEAFF. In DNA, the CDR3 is TGTGCCAGCAGCTTAGTCCCCCTAGGGGGCACTGAAGCTTTCTTT.

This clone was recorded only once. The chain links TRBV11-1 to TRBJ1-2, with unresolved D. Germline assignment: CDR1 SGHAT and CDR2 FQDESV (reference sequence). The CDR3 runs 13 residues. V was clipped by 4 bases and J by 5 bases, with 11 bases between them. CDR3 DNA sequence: TGTGCCAGCAGCTCAGAGTTCCAATATGGCTACACCTTC. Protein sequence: CASSSEFQYGYTF.

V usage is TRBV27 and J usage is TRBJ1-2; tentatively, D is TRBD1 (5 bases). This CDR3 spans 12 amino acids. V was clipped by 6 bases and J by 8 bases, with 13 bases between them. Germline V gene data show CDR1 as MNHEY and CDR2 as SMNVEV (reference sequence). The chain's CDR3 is CASRTGGLGYTF. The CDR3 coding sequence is TGTGCCAGCAGGACGGGGGGGTTAGGCTACACCTTC.

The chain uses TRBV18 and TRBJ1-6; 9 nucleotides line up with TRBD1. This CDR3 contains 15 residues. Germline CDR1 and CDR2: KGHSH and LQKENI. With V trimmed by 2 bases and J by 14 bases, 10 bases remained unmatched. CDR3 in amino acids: CASSPGGQGVTTLHF. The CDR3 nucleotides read TGTGCCAGCTCACCAGGGGGACAGGGAGTTACAACCCTCCACTTT.

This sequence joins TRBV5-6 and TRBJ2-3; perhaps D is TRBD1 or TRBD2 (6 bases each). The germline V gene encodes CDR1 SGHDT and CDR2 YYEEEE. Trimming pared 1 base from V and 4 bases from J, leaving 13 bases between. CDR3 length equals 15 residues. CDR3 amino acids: CASSLPGAPSDTQYF. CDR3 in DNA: TGTGCCAGCAGCTTGCCGGGGGCCCCTTCAGATACGCAGTATTTT.

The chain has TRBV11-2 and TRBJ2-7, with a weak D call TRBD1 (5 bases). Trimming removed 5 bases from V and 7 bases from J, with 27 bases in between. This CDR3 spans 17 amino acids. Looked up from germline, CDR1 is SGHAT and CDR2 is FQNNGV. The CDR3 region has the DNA TGTGCCAGCAGCCCACCCCCGGGCAGGGCCAACTGGGGAGAGCAGTACTTC. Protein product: CASSPPPGRANWGEQYF.

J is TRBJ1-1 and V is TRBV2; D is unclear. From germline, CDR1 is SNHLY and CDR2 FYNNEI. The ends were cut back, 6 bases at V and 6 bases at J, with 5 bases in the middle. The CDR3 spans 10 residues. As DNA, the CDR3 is TGTGCCAGCAGGGGTTCTGAAGCTTTCTTT. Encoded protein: CASRGSEAFF.

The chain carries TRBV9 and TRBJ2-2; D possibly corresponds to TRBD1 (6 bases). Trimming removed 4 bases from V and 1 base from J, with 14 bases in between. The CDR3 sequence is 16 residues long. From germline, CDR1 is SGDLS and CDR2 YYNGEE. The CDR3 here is CASSPRDTRNTGELFF. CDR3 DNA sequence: TGTGCCAGCAGCCCCAGGGACACCCGGAACACCGGGGAGCTGTTTTTT. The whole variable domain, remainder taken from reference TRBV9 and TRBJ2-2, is DSGVTQTPKHLITATGQRVTLRCSPRSGDLSVYWYQQSLDQGLQFLIQYYNGEERAKGNILERFSAQQFPDLHSELNLSSLELGDSALYFCASSPRDTRNTGELFFGEGSRLTVL.

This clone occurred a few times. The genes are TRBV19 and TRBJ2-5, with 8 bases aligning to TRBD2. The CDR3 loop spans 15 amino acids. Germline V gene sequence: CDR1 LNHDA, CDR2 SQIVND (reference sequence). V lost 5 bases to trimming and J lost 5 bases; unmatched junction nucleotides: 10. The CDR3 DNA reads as TGTGCCAGTAGTTGGAGATATAGCGGGATGGAGACCCAGTACTTC. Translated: CASSWRYSGMETQYF. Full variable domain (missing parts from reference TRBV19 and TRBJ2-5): DGGITQSPKYLFRKEGQNVTLSCEQNLNHDAMYWYRQDPGQGLRLIYYSQIVNDFQKGDIAEGYSVSREKKESFPLTVTSAQKNPTAFYLCASSWRYSGMETQYFGPGTRLLVL.